What follows are 10 T cell receptor beta chains derived from one specimen sequenced in a study of Ad26.COV2.S vaccination and SARS-CoV-2 variants. Assay used: immunoSEQ multiplex PCR; TCRdb lists only in-frame clones, some missing. The data contain about 480,000 clones, around 85% of them singletons. The treatment was: around 19 received Ad26.COV2.S at low or high dose, single or two shots; several received placebo; per-sample allocation not given. All samples were drawn on day 63, counting from the first vaccine or placebo injection. This material consisted of peripheral blood, taken in a trial of Ad26.COV2.S vaccine versus placebo. The receptors derive from a person aged 18-65 years who received the Ad26.COV2.S COVID-19 vaccine or a placebo.

V is TRBV5-1 and J is TRBJ1-2, with unresolved D. The CDR3 has 14 residues. Trimming removed 0 bases from V and 6 bases from J, with 12 bases in between. Germline V CDR1 and CDR2: SGHRS, YFSETQ. CDR3 sequence: CASSLEVPYNGYTF. CDR3 coding DNA: TGCGCCAGCAGCTTGGAGGTTCCGTATAATGGCTACACCTTC.

The chain has TRBV9 and TRBJ1-3; possible D gene TRBD1, 5 bases. The CDR3 runs to 14 residues. The V end was cut by 0 bases, the J end by 8 bases, with 12 bases between. In germline, CDR1 is SGDLS, CDR2 YYNGEE. CDR3 sequence: CASSVESGMDTIYF. CDR3 DNA: TGTGCCAGCAGCGTAGAGTCAGGGATGGACACCATATATTTT.

This chain links TRBV25-1 with TRBJ2-7, with D perhaps TRBD2 (6 bases). CDR3 length: 12 residues. Germline V gives CDR1 MGHDK, CDR2 SYGVNS. Trimming took off 4 bases at V and 6 bases at J, with 10 bases between the two ends. The CDR3, as DNA: TGTGCCAGCAGTGGGGGGGTCGGCGAGCAGTACTTC. Its protein product is CASSGGVGEQYF.

For the CDR3, the DNA is TGTGCCAGCAGTGATACAGTCAGTCGGGGGAATGGCTACACCTTC. Its translation: CASSDTVSRGNGYTF. The rearrangement joins TRBV6-1 to TRBJ1-2; TRBD1 is a possible D gene (5 bases). Per germline, CDR1 MNHNS and CDR2 SASEGT. This CDR3 is built from 15 residues. V lost 3 bases and J 6 bases, leaving 17 bases between the germline ends.

The rearrangement joins TRBV6-2 or TRBV6-3 to TRBJ2-3; D remains ambiguous. The V gene's germline CDR1 is MNHEY and CDR2 SVGEGT. The V gene lost 2 bases and the J gene lost 6 bases, with 6 bases spanning the gap. The CDR3 is 12 amino acids. CDR3 protein: CASSYARDTQYF. DNA of the CDR3: TGTGCCAGCAGTTACGCAAGGGATACGCAGTATTTT.

This sequence joins TRBV2 and TRBJ1-1, with TRBD1 as a possible D gene (6 bases). V gave up 8 bases and J gave up 11 bases, with 15 bases separating them. The germline V gene has CDR1 SNHLY and CDR2 FYNNEI. The CDR3 consists of 11 residues. The CDR3 reads CASRGPGAAFF. CDR3 bases: TGTGCCAGCCGGGGGCCCGGGGCCGCTTTCTTT.

The chain is built from TRBV19 and TRBJ2-2, with D unclear. Germline CDR1 is LNHDA and CDR2 is SQIVND (reference sequence). Deletions cut 3 bases from V and 3 bases from J, with 8 bases between. The CDR3 totals 14 residues. The DNA of the CDR3 is TGTGCCAGTAGTATTTCAGACGACACCGGGGAGCTGTTTTTT. It translates to CASSISDDTGELFF.

The rearrangement links TRBV24-1 to TRBJ2-1; 9 positions agree with TRBD1. V gave up 4 bases and J gave up 8 bases; unmatched junction bases: 5. CDR1 and CDR2 (germline): KGHDR, SFDVKD. This CDR3 is built from 14 residues. CDR3 DNA: TGTGCCACCAGTGAACCGGGACAGGGATATGAGCAGTTCTTC. This gives the protein CATSEPGQGYEQFF.

The V call is TRBV4-1, the J call TRBJ2-2; 11 nucleotides match TRBD2. Germline CDR1 MGHRA, CDR2 YSYEKL. The CDR3 totals 17 residues. Trimming cost V 1 base and J 0 bases; bases outside gene matches: 1. The CDR3 reads CASSQVAGGANTGELFF. CDR3 coding DNA: TGCGCCAGCAGCCAAGTAGCGGGAGGGGCGAACACCGGGGAGCTGTTTTTT.

This chain connects TRBV2 to TRBJ1-2; D unresolved. The CDR3 loop spans 15 amino acids. V lost 2 bases to trimming and J lost 5 bases, with 15 bases between them. Germline CDR1 SNHLY, CDR2 FYNNEI. The CDR3 bases are TGTGCCAGCAGTGAACTTGGGCAGATCCTTTATGGCTACACCTTC. Protein product: CASSELGQILYGYTF.